These 20 T cell receptor beta chains came from one sample sequenced in a study of blood T cells in healthy people across ages. Combining a sample-barcoded 5' primer with a J-beta primer mix, a second PCR ran for 7 to 11 cycles. TCRdb re-analysed the 5' RACE reads in MiXCR, keeping a single row per CDR3 protein. The data contain around 1,900,000 distinct CDR3 sequences, around 42% of them singletons. Source material: blood. The receptors derive from a human donor in good health.

The gene calls are TRBV7-2 and TRBJ2-3; tentatively, D is TRBD1 or TRBD2 (5 bases each). This CDR3 spans 16 amino acids. V lost 4 bases to trimming and J lost 2 bases, with 16 bases between them. The germline V gene has CDR1 SGHTA and CDR2 FQGNSA. CDR3 in amino acids: CASSSGPPGSTDTQYF. The CDR3 DNA is TGTGCCAGCAGCTCGGGACCCCCCGGCTCCACAGATACGCAGTATTTT.

This chain joins TRBV20-1 and TRBJ2-3, with a possible D match to TRBD1 (6 bases). Germline V lookup: CDR1 DFQATT, CDR2 SNEGSKA (reference sequence). V gave up 5 bases and J gave up 4 bases, with 10 bases separating them. This CDR3 region has 12 residues. CDR3 bases: TGCAGTGCTGACTACAGGGCAGATACGCAGTATTTT. This codes for CSADYRADTQYF.

This chain uses TRBV19 with TRBJ2-5, with 9 bases matching TRBD1. Germline V gives CDR1 LNHDA, CDR2 SQIVND (reference sequence). The CDR3 consists of 15 residues. V gave up 3 bases and J gave up 4 bases; unmatched junction bases: 6. The CDR3 sequence: CASSMGGQGLETQYF. In nucleotides, the CDR3 is TGTGCCAGTAGTATGGGGGGACAGGGCCTAGAGACCCAGTACTTC.

CDR3 sequence (DNA): TGTGCTAGCCCACCACCGGGGTCAGGGCCGAGGGAGACCCAGTACTTC. Residues: CASPPPGSGPRETQYF. The chain carries TRBV18 and TRBJ2-5; D may correspond to TRBD1 or TRBD2 (5 bases each). Germline assignment: CDR1 KGHSH and CDR2 LQKENI. CDR3 length: 16 amino acids.

The chain recombines TRBV20-1 with TRBJ2-3; 11 bases match TRBD2. J was trimmed by 2 bases and V by 6 bases; bases with no gene match: 13. This CDR3 comprises 17 residues. Per germline, CDR1 DFQATT and CDR2 SNEGSKA (reference sequence). The CDR3 region is CSALLGASGGNTDTQYF. Written as DNA, the CDR3 is TGCAGTGCCCTCCTTGGGGCTAGCGGGGGGAACACAGATACGCAGTATTTT.

This clonotype came up a few times. The V and J genes are TRBV5-6 and TRBJ2-5, with D possibly matching TRBD1 (5 bases). The CDR3 is 14 residues long. V gave up 0 bases and J gave up 4 bases, with 10 bases separating them. From germline, CDR1 is SGHDT and CDR2 YYEEEE. The CDR3 sequence: CASSLVSGRETQYF. CDR3 nucleotides: TGTGCCAGCAGCTTGGTGTCAGGGCGAGAGACCCAGTACTTC.

The V and J genes are TRBV5-1 and TRBJ2-5; D is uncertain. This CDR3 region has 14 residues. V was trimmed by 4 bases and J by 4 bases, leaving 14 bases between them. CDR1 and CDR2 from the germline V gene are SGHRS and YFSETQ. The CDR3 loop is CASSTAGLVETQYF. DNA of the CDR3: TGCGCCAGCAGCACTGCCGGGCTGGTAGAGACCCAGTACTTC.

This chain links TRBV4-1 with TRBJ2-1; D is unclear. CDR1 and CDR2 (germline): MGHRA, YSYEKL. CDR3 length equals 15 residues. With 1 base removed from V and 6 bases from J, the gap between germline ends came to 13 bases. The CDR3 spells CASSQGSYQVNEQFF. The DNA of the CDR3 is TGCGCCAGCAGCCAAGGAAGTTACCAGGTCAATGAGCAGTTCTTC.

The chain recombines TRBV7-9 with TRBJ1-1, with a possible D match to TRBD1 (5 bases). Germline V gene lookup returns CDR1 SEHNR and CDR2 FQNEAQ (reference sequence). V was clipped by 4 bases and J by 8 bases, with 14 bases between them. CDR3 length: 13 residues. This chain's CDR3 is CASSSSPGGEAFF. CDR3 DNA sequence: TGTGCCAGCAGCTCCAGTCCCGGGGGGGAAGCTTTCTTT.

The rearrangement uses TRBV12-3 or TRBV12-4 and TRBJ1-6; D is ambiguous. V lost 4 bases and J lost 10, with 8 bases in between. The CDR3 loop spans 12 amino acids. The CDR3 is CASSSMVSPLHF. The CDR3 bases are TGTGCCAGCAGTTCCATGGTGTCACCCCTCCACTTT.

The chain recombines TRBV20-1 with TRBJ2-7, with 8 bases that match TRBD1. CDR1 and CDR2 (germline): DFQATT, SNEGSKA (reference sequence). This CDR3 is 15 amino acids long. The J segment lost 1 base and the V segment lost 6 bases, leaving 11 bases of the junction unmatched. This CDR3 reads CSAAAGDRLSYEQYF. DNA of the CDR3: TGCAGTGCCGCCGCAGGGGACAGGCTATCCTACGAGCAGTACTTC.

The chain uses TRBV20-1 and TRBJ2-5, with 8 bases matching TRBD2. The CDR3 consists of 13 residues. Germline values: CDR1 DFQATT, CDR2 SNEGSKA (reference sequence). V shed 0 bases and J 10 bases; nucleotides not matched to a gene: 7. CDR3 DNA sequence: TGCAGTGCTAGAGAATATAGCGGGGAGGTCCAGTACTTC. This translates into CSAREYSGEVQYF.

This chain connects TRBV6-5 to TRBJ2-3; D gene unclear. The germline CDR1 and CDR2 sequences are MNHEY and SVGAGI. This CDR3 region has 13 residues. Trimming stripped 4 bases from V and 2 bases from J, with 7 bases between. CDR3 nucleotides: TGTGCCAGCAGTTGTGTCAACACAGATACGCAGTATTTT. Protein: CASSCVNTDTQYF.

The table lists this clonotype with a few counts. This sequence joins TRBV12-2 and TRBJ2-7; the D call in the table, TRBD1, was not verified against the DNA. TRBV12-2 is deemed a pseudogene. The length of the CDR3 is 19 residues. In DNA form, the CDR3 reads TGTGCAAGTCGCTTACCCGGGACAAGGGGCCCGAGAAGATACTACGAGCAGTACTTC. Its protein is CASRLPGTRGPRRYYEQYF.

Here the CDR3 DNA reads TGTGCCATCAGTAAAGACCCGGGACAGGGTGTTGACACCGGGGAGCTGTTTTTT. This encodes CAISKDPGQGVDTGELFF. The chain combines TRBV10-3 with TRBJ2-2; TRBD1 matches 9 bases. J gave up 3 bases and V 5 bases, and 13 bases lay outside the gene matches. CDR3 length: 18 residues. Germline assignment: CDR1 ENHRY and CDR2 SYGVKD.

V gene TRBV12-3 or TRBV12-4 combines with J gene TRBJ2-4, with 10 bases aligning to TRBD2. The V and J ends lost 6 bases and 1 base, in that order; junction bases with no gene match: 15. The CDR3 is 19 residues long. The CDR3 sequence: CASSPRTSGLSIAKNIQYF. DNA of the CDR3: TGTGCCAGCAGCCCCCGGACTAGCGGCTTGAGCATCGCCAAAAACATTCAGTACTTC.

The chain recombines TRBV14 with TRBJ2-7; 9 nucleotides match TRBD2. Germline V CDR1 and CDR2: SGHDN, FVKESK. The CDR3 contains 15 residues. The ends lost 1 base at V and 6 bases at J; junction bases unmatched: 7. The CDR3 loop is CASSQVSGGFGEQYF. The CDR3 DNA reads TGTGCCAGCAGCCAAGTTAGCGGGGGTTTTGGCGAGCAGTACTTC. The full variable domain, its missing parts supplied by reference TRBV14 and TRBJ2-7, is EAGVTQFPSHSVIEKGQTVTLRCDPISGHDNLYWYRRVMGKEIKFLLHFVKESKQDESGMPNNRFLAERTGGTYSTLKVQPAELEDSGVYFCASSQVSGGFGEQYFGPGTRLTVT.

A single count supports this clonotype. CDR3 in DNA: TGCAGCGCTAAACCGGAACAGGGAGGTGAGGTAGCTTTCTTT. As protein: CSAKPEQGGEVAFF. The rearrangement uses TRBV29-1 and TRBJ1-1; a weak D match, TRBD1 (6 bases). Germline V CDR1 and CDR2: SQVTM, ANQGSEA. Trimming removed 7 bases from V and 10 bases from J, with 25 bases in between. The CDR3 contains 14 residues.

The chain couples TRBV7-2 to TRBJ2-5, with 7 bases matching TRBD2. The length of the CDR3 is 14 residues. J was trimmed by 0 bases and V by 10 bases; bases with no gene match: 8. The germline CDR1 and CDR2 sequences are SGHTA and FQGNSA. The CDR3 is CATGRGGDQETQYF. CDR3 coding DNA: TGTGCCACCGGCCGTGGGGGGGACCAAGAGACCCAGTACTTC.

This clonotype was seen only a few times. The V and J genes are TRBV10-3 and TRBJ2-7, with a tentative D call TRBD2 (6 bases). Trimming removed 5 bases from V and 0 bases from J, with 14 bases in between. The CDR3 is 15 amino acids. The germline gives CDR1 ENHRY, CDR2 SYGVKD. The chain's CDR3 is CAISLATGVSYEQYF. The DNA for the CDR3 is TGTGCCATCAGTCTTGCGACGGGAGTCTCCTACGAGCAGTACTTC.